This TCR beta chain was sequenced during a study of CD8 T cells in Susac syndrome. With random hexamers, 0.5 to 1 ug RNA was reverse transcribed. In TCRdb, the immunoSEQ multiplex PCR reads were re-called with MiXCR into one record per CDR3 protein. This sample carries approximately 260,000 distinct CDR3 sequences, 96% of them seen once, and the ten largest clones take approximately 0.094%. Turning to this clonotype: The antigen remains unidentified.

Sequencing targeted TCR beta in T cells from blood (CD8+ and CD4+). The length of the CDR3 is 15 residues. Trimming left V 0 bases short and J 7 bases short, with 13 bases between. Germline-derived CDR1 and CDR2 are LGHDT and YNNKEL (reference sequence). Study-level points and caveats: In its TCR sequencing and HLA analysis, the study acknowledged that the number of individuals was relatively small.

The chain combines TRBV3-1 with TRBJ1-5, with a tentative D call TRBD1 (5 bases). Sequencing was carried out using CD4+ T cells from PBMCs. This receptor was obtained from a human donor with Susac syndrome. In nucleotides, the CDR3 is TGTGCCAGCAGCCAAGATTTGGTTAAGGGGCAGCCCCAGCATTTT. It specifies CASSQDLVKGQPQHF. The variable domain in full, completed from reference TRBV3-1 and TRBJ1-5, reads DTAVSQTPKYLVTQMGNDKSIKCEQNLGHDTMYWYKQDSKKFLKIMFSYNNKELIINETVPNRFSPKSPDKAHLNLHINSLELGDSAVYFCASSQDLVKGQPQHFGDGTRLSIL.